Listed below are T cell receptor beta chains from one sample, sequenced in a study of technical replicates of blood from a few donors. Assay used: immunoSEQ multiplex PCR; TCRdb lists only in-frame clones, some missing. This sample yields 84,000 or so clones, of which 93% are seen a single time; less than 0.3% belongs to the top ten. The sequenced sample was T cells isolated from PBMCs. The receptors were gathered from a human donor in good health. Both conserved end residues are part of each CDR3. The order of the fields is clone size, J gene, D gene, V gene, CDR3 protein, CDR3 DNA. The D gene is left open where the match is weak. Size is omitted from some rows. Given values are once, few, many or a class for expanded clones.

NA	TRBJ2-5	TRBD2	TRBV29-1	CSCSPSGTFQETQYF	TGCAGCTGTAGCCCAAGCGGGACCTTCCAAGAGACCCAGTACTTC
NA	TRBJ1-4	TRBD1	TRBV18	CASSPDRGDEKLFF	TGTGCCAGCTCCCCGGACAGGGGTGATGAAAAACTGTTTTTT
NA	TRBJ2-1	TRBD2	TRBV5-4	CASSLGPSGGNEQFF	TGTGCCAGCAGCCTAGGGCCTTCGGGGGGGAATGAGCAGTTCTTC
NA	TRBJ2-7	TRBD1	TRBV28	CASSPTWDHRGGPLSSYEQYF	TGTGCCAGCAGTCCGACTTGGGACCACAGAGGGGGCCCGTTGAGCTCCTACGAGCAGTACTTC
NA	TRBJ2-2	NA	TRBV11-3	CASSLEGWQSEGNTGELFF	TGTGCCAGCAGCTTAGAGGGATGGCAGTCGGAGGGCAACACCGGGGAGCTGTTTTTT
NA	TRBJ1-2	TRBD1	TRBV15	CATSRDHRGLPHYGYTF	TGTGCCACCAGCAGAGATCACAGGGGGCTTCCTCACTATGGCTACACCTTC
NA	TRBJ2-4	TRBD1	TRBV6-6	CATTPAGGGNIQYF	TGTGCCACCACCCCGGCAGGGGGCGGAAACATTCAGTACTTC
NA	TRBJ2-3	NA	TRBV25-1	CASSEPPSDTQYF	TGTGCCAGCAGTGAACCCCCATCAGATACGCAGTATTTT
NA	TRBJ2-2	TRBD2	TRBV11-2	CASSLSSGATGELFF	TGTGCCAGCAGCTTGTCCAGCGGGGCGACCGGGGAGCTGTTTTTT
NA	TRBJ1-4	TRBD1	TRBV25-1	CASSEYAASRGPQEKLFF	TGTGCCAGCAGTGAATACGCAGCTTCCAGGGGGCCTCAGGAAAAACTGTTTTTT
NA	TRBJ2-3	TRBD1	TRBV19	CASSPLPQGRATDTQYF	TGTGCCAGTAGTCCCCTACCACAGGGGAGAGCCACAGATACGCAGTATTTT
few	TRBJ1-1	TRBD1	TRBV5-1	CASSLTGGNTEAFF	TGCGCCAGCAGCTTGACAGGGGGGAACACTGAAGCTTTCTTT
NA	TRBJ2-7	TRBD2	TRBV6-1	CASSEDGGGAWEQYF	TGTGCCAGCAGTGAAGACGGCGGGGGGGCGTGGGAGCAGTACTTC
NA	TRBJ1-5	TRBD1	TRBV30	CAWSGTGDQPQHF	TGTGCCTGGAGTGGGACAGGGGATCAGCCCCAGCATTTT
NA	TRBJ2-2	NA	TRBV7-9	CASRALTGLAGGELFF	TGTGCCAGCCGAGCACTAACAGGGCTAGCTGGTGGGGAGCTGTTTTTT
NA	TRBJ2-1	NA	TRBV2	CASTGYSYNEQFF	TGTGCCAGTACAGGTTACTCCTACAATGAGCAGTTCTTC
few	TRBJ2-5	NA	TRBV30	CAWSYGQETQYF	TGTGCCTGGAGTTATGGTCAGGAGACCCAGTACTTC
NA	TRBJ2-3	TRBD2	TRBV30	CAWDTSGGASDTQYF	TGTGCCTGGGATACTAGCGGGGGGGCCTCAGATACGCAGTATTTT
NA	TRBJ1-1	NA	TRBV7-9	CASSFSNTEAFF	TGTGCCAGCAGCTTCTCGAACACTGAAGCTTTCTTT
NA	TRBJ2-7	NA	TRBV6-1	CASSETSPEGEQYF	TGTGCCAGCAGTGAAACGAGCCCCGAGGGCGAGCAGTACTTC
NA	TRBJ1-1	NA	TRBV9	CASSVVLGATEAFF	TGTGCCAGCAGCGTAGTTCTGGGGGCCACTGAAGCTTTCTTT
NA	TRBJ1-3	NA	TRBV9	CASQRRAGARGGNTIYF	TGTGCCAGCCAACGTAGGGCGGGGGCTCGTGGTGGAAACACCATATATTTT
NA	TRBJ2-2	TRBD1	TRBV7-7	CASSFGTGRYTGELFF	TGTGCCAGCAGCTTCGGGACAGGGCGATACACCGGGGAGCTGTTTTTT
NA	TRBJ2-7	TRBD1	TRBV18	CASSPTPHRQGISDEQYF	TGTGCCAGCTCACCGACACCCCACCGACAGGGGATTTCTGACGAGCAGTACTTC
once	TRBJ2-2	NA	TRBV14	CASSQYRTGELFF	TGTGCCAGCAGCCAGTACAGGACCGGGGAGCTGTTTTTT
once	TRBJ1-2	TRBD1	TRBV10-3	CAISTGARDYGYTF	TGTGCCATCAGCACAGGGGCGAGGGACTATGGCTACACCTTC
NA	TRBJ2-7	TRBD2	TRBV2	CASSGGTSYEQYF	TGTGCCAGCAGCGGGGGGACCTCCTACGAGCAGTACTTC
NA	TRBJ2-7	TRBD2	TRBV5-1	CASSSRTSGRAIYEQYF	TGCGCCAGCAGCAGTCGGACTAGCGGGAGGGCCATCTACGAGCAGTACTTC
once	TRBJ2-5	NA	TRBV5-1	CASSARLGWNQETQYF	TGCGCCAGCAGCGCCCGACTAGGGTGGAACCAAGAGACCCAGTACTTC
NA	TRBJ2-7	NA	TRBV5-5	CASSLRGQFSSSYEQYF	TGTGCCAGCAGCTTGAGAGGTCAGTTTTCTAGCTCCTACGAGCAGTACTTC
NA	TRBJ1-5	TRBD1	TRBV18	CASSPTGGVSNQPQHF	TGTGCCAGCTCACCGACAGGGGGAGTAAGCAATCAGCCCCAGCATTTT
NA	TRBJ1-1	NA	TRBV5-1	CASRGPGPHNTEAFF	TGCGCCAGCAGGGGGCCAGGGCCGCACAACACTGAAGCTTTCTTT
NA	TRBJ1-1	TRBD1	TRBV5-6	CASSLQGATEAFF	TGTGCCAGCAGCTTACAGGGGGCCACTGAAGCTTTCTTT
NA	TRBJ1-1	NA	TRBV18	CASSPSRTAKNTEAFF	TGTGCCAGCTCACCATCCCGGACAGCGAAGAACACTGAAGCTTTCTTT
NA	TRBJ2-7	NA	TRBV6-5	CASSYSLPMREQYF	TGTGCCAGCAGTTACTCTTTGCCAATGCGGGAGCAGTACTTC
NA	TRBJ2-7	NA	TRBV28	CASRLSTYEQYF	TGTGCCAGCCGACTAAGTACTTACGAGCAGTACTTC
NA	TRBJ2-3	NA	TRBV5-1	CASSFSQPTDTQYF	TGCGCCAGCAGCTTCTCACAGCCCACAGATACGCAGTATTTT
NA	TRBJ1-5	TRBD1	TRBV10-3	CAIQAGTGGRGNQPQHF	TGTGCCATCCAAGCCGGGACAGGGGGCCGGGGCAATCAGCCCCAGCATTTT
NA	TRBJ2-6	NA	TRBV29-1	CSVEDFQGISGANVLTF	TGCAGCGTTGAAGATTTCCAGGGTATCTCTGGGGCCAACGTCCTGACTTTC
NA	TRBJ1-1	NA	TRBV13	CASSPRGGNTEAFF	TGTGCCAGCAGCCCGCGGGGGGGTAACACTGAAGCTTTCTTT
NA	TRBJ2-1	TRBD1	TRBV9	CASSVRPPGQGYNEQFF	TGTGCCAGCAGCGTACGTCCCCCCGGACAGGGCTACAATGAGCAGTTCTTC
NA	TRBJ2-7	TRBD1	TRBV11-2	CASRGEGAQEQYF	TGTGCCAGCAGGGGTGAGGGGGCGCAAGAGCAGTACTTC
NA	TRBJ1-1	NA	TRBV6-5	CASRVKVLAEAFF	TGTGCCAGCCGGGTGAAGGTTTTAGCTGAAGCTTTCTTT
NA	TRBJ1-2	TRBD1	TRBV25-1	CASSDRGQDGYTF	TGTGCCAGCAGTGACAGGGGGCAGGATGGCTACACCTTC
NA	TRBJ2-1	NA	TRBV5-1	CASSLAGYSSWFF	TGCGCCAGCAGCTTGGCCGGGTATAGCAGTTGGTTCTTC
NA	TRBJ1-6	NA	TRBV5-1	CASSLDRELSPLHF	TGCGCCAGCAGCTTGGACAGGGAGCTTTCACCCCTCCACTTT
NA	TRBJ1-1	NA	TRBV5-1	CASSLGVRGNTEAFF	TGCGCCAGCAGCTTGGGGGTCAGGGGGAACACTGAAGCTTTCTTT
NA	TRBJ2-3	NA	TRBV7-9	CASSLKRETQYF	TGTGCCAGCAGCTTAAAACGGGAGACGCAGTATTTT
once	TRBJ2-1	NA	TRBV27	CASSWGGSDNEQFF	TGTGCCAGCAGTTGGGGGGGCTCCGACAATGAGCAGTTCTTC
NA	TRBJ1-4	NA	TRBV19	CASSIDSVTTTNEKLFF	TGTGCCAGTAGTATCGACAGCGTAACGACAACTAATGAAAAACTGTTTTTT
NA	TRBJ2-3	NA	TRBV4-2	CASSQGTGLAVNTQYF	TGTGCCAGCAGCCAAGGGACCGGACTGGCCGTTAATACGCAGTATTTT
NA	TRBJ1-2	NA	TRBV6-5	CASALNGGYTF	TGTGCCAGCGCCCTAAACGGGGGCTACACCTTC